Each of the 20 T cell receptor beta chains below was sequenced from the same sample in a study of regulatory T cells in long-lasting Graves disease. The time point is: newly diagnosed GD, antithyroid drugs for less than 3 months. There was RNA extracted from PBMCs, and the TCR library was made from it. iRepertoire HTBI primers and Arm-PCR of CDR3 regions built TCR beta libraries. TCRdb ran MiXCR on the multiplex PCR reads and lists one entry per CDR3 protein. The top ten clones hold 8.5% to 10% of a sample with 530,000 or so distinct CDR3 sequences, 13% of them seen once. The data also belong to a second study, concerning T cells in Graves' hyperthyroidism and ophthalmopathy.

This sample comprised peripheral blood mononuclear cells (PBMCs), obtained at new diagnosis, from a patient treated with antithyroid drugs. The receptor source for this set is a man aged 30-40 years with Graves disease.

This clonotype was picked up many times. CDR3 sequence: CSARGSRWSDTQYF. The CDR3 coding sequence is TGCAGTGCTAGAGGTAGTAGGTGGTCAGATACGCAGTATTTT. The chain is built from TRBV20-1 and TRBJ2-3; D remains unclear. Germline CDR1 reads DFQATT; CDR2 reads SNEGSKA (reference sequence). The V and J ends lost 1 base and 4 bases respectively, with 12 bases between them. This CDR3 is built from 14 residues.

This clonotype was detected ten times or more. V gene TRBV29-1 combines with J gene TRBJ2-5; 8 nucleotides match TRBD2. This CDR3 region has 17 residues. Germline values: CDR1 SQVTM, CDR2 ANQGSEA. The V segment lost 0 bases and the J segment 5 bases; nucleotides outside the gene matches: 14. The CDR3 sequence: CSVEDQDTSGRGETQYF. The CDR3 DNA sequence: TGCAGCGTTGAAGATCAGGATACTAGCGGACGGGGGGAGACCCAGTACTTC. Full variable domain (missing parts from reference TRBV29-1 and TRBJ2-5): SAVISQKPSRDICQRGTSLTIQCQVDSQVTMMFWYRQQPGQSLTLIATANQGSEATYESGFVIDKFPISRPNLTFSTLTVSNMSPEDSSIYLCSVEDQDTSGRGETQYFGPGTRLLVL.

The chain is built from TRBV19 and TRBJ2-7, with TRBD2 matching over 10 bases. Germline-derived CDR1 and CDR2 are LNHDA and SQIVND (reference sequence). Trimming took 3 bases from V and 1 from J; bases not matched to a gene: 3. The CDR3 loop spans 15 amino acids. The CDR3 bases are TGTGCCAGTAGTATTTCTAGCGGGGGATCCTACGAGCAGTACTTC. Its translation is CASSISSGGSYEQYF.

Regarding this clonotype: A single base separates this from a much larger clone, so it may be a read error. The chain joins TRBV6-1 to TRBJ1-2; possible D gene TRBD1, 6 bases. V lost 3 bases to trimming and J lost 4 bases, with 15 bases between them. This CDR3 spans 15 amino acids. CDR1 is MNHNS, CDR2 SASEGT, per germline. The CDR3 DNA follows: TGTGCCAGCAGTGAGTCGAGGGGGAGTTCCTATGGCTACACCTTC. It encodes CASSESRGSSYGYTF.

This clonotype has more than one count but fewer than ten. The chain joins TRBV29-1 to TRBJ2-5; 8 bases agree with TRBD1. Germline CDR1 is SQVTM and CDR2 is ANQGSEA. The V gene end was trimmed by 5 bases and the J gene end by 5 bases; junction bases not matched to a gene: 4. There are 12 residues in the CDR3. The CDR3 spells CSVLDRGETQYF. The CDR3 DNA sequence: TGCAGCGTTCTCGACAGGGGCGAGACCCAGTACTTC.

This chain connects TRBV6-1 to TRBJ2-1; 7 bases match TRBD2. CDR3 length equals 13 residues. CDR1 and CDR2 from the germline V gene are MNHNS and SASEGT. V gave up 4 bases and J gave up 12 bases; unmatched junction bases: 9. The CDR3 coding sequence is TGTGCCAGCAGTGCCTTACTGGTAGCGGGGCAGTTCTTC. Amino acids: CASSALLVAGQFF.

This clonotype came up many times. The chain carries TRBV2 and TRBJ1-1; possible D gene TRBD1, 5 bases. Trimming removed 0 bases at V and 2 bases at J, with 10 bases between. Looked up from germline, CDR1 is SNHLY and CDR2 is FYNNEI. The CDR3 length is 15 residues. The CDR3 sequence is CASSEAWGLNTEAFF. In DNA form, the CDR3 reads TGTGCCAGCAGTGAAGCGTGGGGGTTAAACACTGAAGCTTTCTTT.

This clonotype came up a few times. The chain uses TRBV10-3 and TRBJ2-7; D is uncertain. There are 12 residues in the CDR3. Trimming removed 3 bases from V and 3 bases from J, with 6 bases in between. CDR1 ENHRY and CDR2 SYGVKD come from the germline V gene. This CDR3 is CAISETFYEQYF. CDR3 DNA: TGTGCCATCAGTGAAACATTCTACGAGCAGTACTTC.

This chain links TRBV9 with TRBJ2-7, with D maybe TRBD2 (7 bases). Trimming removed 0 bases from V and 4 bases from J, with 14 bases in between. Per germline, CDR1 SGDLS and CDR2 YYNGEE. This CDR3 is built from 15 residues. CDR3 nucleotide sequence: TGTGCCAGCAGCGTAGCAAGCGGGACACTTTACGAGCAGTACTTC. This codes for CASSVASGTLYEQYF.

This clonotype came up many times. This chain's CDR3 is CSVDGESNYGYTF. For the CDR3, the DNA is TGCAGCGTTGATGGGGAGAGCAACTATGGCTACACCTTC. The chain joins TRBV29-1 to TRBJ1-2; D is unresolved. Trimming removed 3 bases at V and 2 bases at J, with 10 bases between. CDR1 is SQVTM and CDR2 is ANQGSEA in the germline V gene. This CDR3 spans 13 amino acids.

This clonotype has a count of ten or more. The genes are TRBV12-3 or TRBV12-4 and TRBJ1-5; the match to TRBD1 covers 8 bases. Losses at the gene ends were 9 bases for V and 3 bases for J; bases not matched to a gene: 4. The CDR3 sequence is 13 residues long. The CDR3 spells CASGDRFNQPQHF. The CDR3 DNA sequence: TGTGCCAGTGGGGACAGGTTCAATCAGCCCCAGCATTTT.

This clonotype showed up many times. J is TRBJ1-5 and V is TRBV10-3; possibly TRBD1 for D (6 bases). CDR3 length: 13 residues. Germline-derived CDR1 and CDR2 are ENHRY and SYGVKD. The V and J ends lost 6 bases and 7 bases respectively, with 13 bases between them. The CDR3: CAIRNRDGQPQHF. CDR3 nucleotides: TGTGCCATCAGGAACAGGGATGGGCAGCCCCAGCATTTT.

With respect to this clonotype: A much larger clone sits a single nucleotide away, making a read error possible. The chain links TRBV27 to TRBJ2-1, with TRBD2 as a possible D gene (6 bases). Per germline, CDR1 MNHEY and CDR2 SMNVEV (reference sequence). The CDR3 totals 12 residues. The CDR3 sequence is CGSRDFYNEQFF. The CDR3 DNA reads as TGTGGCAGCCGGGACTTCTACAATGAGCAGTTCTTC.

This chain connects TRBV20-1 to TRBJ1-4; the D is unclear. Germline-derived CDR1 and CDR2 are DFQATT and SNEGSKA (reference sequence). The CDR3 runs to 13 residues. V was clipped by 8 bases and J by 0 bases, with 10 bases between them. The CDR3 nucleotides are TGCAGTACTAAGACGTCAACTAATGAAAAACTGTTTTTT. Translated, it gives CSTKTSTNEKLFF.

This clonotype was observed many times. The chain has TRBV12-3 or TRBV12-4 and TRBJ2-1; D unresolved. This CDR3 is 15 amino acids long. V gave up 8 bases and J gave up 0 bases, with 14 bases separating them. This CDR3 is CASSTSMSSYNEQFF. The DNA for the CDR3 is TGTGCCAGCTCAACGAGCATGAGCTCCTACAATGAGCAGTTCTTC.

This clonotype was observed at least ten times. The chain recombines TRBV6-1 with TRBJ2-7, with 13 bases fitting TRBD2. The CDR3 is made up of 15 amino acids. The germline gives CDR1 MNHNS, CDR2 SASEGT. After removal of 6 bases from V and 3 bases from J, the junction contained 5 bases not matched to a gene. This chain's CDR3 is CASSPGTSGIYEQYF. DNA for the CDR3: TGTGCCAGCAGCCCCGGGACTAGCGGGATCTACGAGCAGTACTTC.

The count of this clonotype is one. The V and J genes are TRBV6-6 and TRBJ1-2; maybe TRBD1 (6 bases). The germline V and J ends were trimmed by 0 bases and 7 bases, with 15 bases remaining between them. The CDR3 consists of 15 residues. CDR1 and CDR2 from the germline V gene are MNHNY and SVGAGI (reference sequence). DNA of the CDR3: TGTGCCAGCAGTTACTCGATCCGGGGGCTCGGTGGCTACACCTTC. It codes for CASSYSIRGLGGYTF.

The table lists this clonotype with many counts. V is TRBV2 and J is TRBJ1-4; the match to TRBD1 covers 9 bases. CDR3 length equals 14 residues. V lost 6 bases and J lost 5; bases outside the gene matches: 4. Per germline, CDR1 SNHLY and CDR2 FYNNEI. The CDR3: CASSDGQGNEKLFF. The CDR3 DNA follows: TGTGCCAGCAGCGATGGACAGGGGAATGAAAAACTGTTTTTT.

This clonotype was seen many times. The CDR3 region is CASRFAHSGKYNEQFF. The CDR3, as DNA: TGTGCCAGCAGGTTCGCACATAGCGGAAAATACAATGAGCAGTTCTTC. V is TRBV6-1 and J is TRBJ2-1; maybe TRBD2 (6 bases). The CDR3 covers 16 residues. V was trimmed by 6 bases and J by 4 bases, leaving 19 bases between them. Germline V gives CDR1 MNHNS, CDR2 SASEGT.

In this sample, this clonotype turned up many times. The chain carries TRBV5-1 and TRBJ2-1; D is unclear. The CDR3 spans 15 residues. The ends were cut back, 0 bases at V and 8 bases at J, with 15 bases in the middle. Germline lookup yields CDR1 SGHRS and CDR2 YFSETQ. CDR3 amino acids: CASSLEVGLIDEQFF. The DNA of the CDR3 is TGCGCCAGCAGCTTGGAGGTTGGGTTAATCGATGAGCAGTTCTTC.